This T cell receptor beta chain was identified during a study of breast tumors, draining lymph nodes, adjacent tissues. Germline V lookup: CDR1 MNHEY, CDR2 SVGAGI. The ends lost 6 bases at V and 6 bases at J; junction bases unmatched: 11. The CDR3 is made up of 15 amino acids. TCRdb reprocessed the multiplex PCR reads via MiXCR and lists one record per CDR3 protein. The data hold about 220,000 distinct CDR3 sequences, with less than 45% observed a single time. With regard to this clonotype: As yet, its antigen is unknown.

General study results and limits: Compared with basal-like, luminal-like tumors shared significantly more repertoire with nontumor tissue. Compared with lymph nodes, tumors were less diverse; compared with nontumor tissue, more. Data fit most tumor T cells coming from lymph node, expanding in tumor. The lymph node origin of tumor T cells was framed as consistent with a hypothesis, not demonstrated.

The lymph nodes were axillary draining lymph nodes from breast cancer patients. This clonotype originated in a female donor with breast cancer. Some clones in this sample may be carry-over from other donors' samples. The material sequenced was axillary lymph node tissue. The chain carries TRBV6-5 and TRBJ2-7; TRBD1 matches 10 bases. CDR3 sequence: CASRASGTGAGEQYF. The CDR3 DNA follows: TGTGCCAGCAGGGCATCCGGGACAGGGGCGGGCGAGCAGTACTTC.